These 5 T cell receptor beta chains originate from one sample sequenced in a study of blood T cell repertoires in COVID-19. Sequencing used immunoSEQ multiplex PCR; TCRdb keeps in-frame clones, though not all of them. The table lists over 40,000 clones, around 90% of them singletons. Sequenced sample: peripheral blood. The receptors were sampled from a man aged 65-85 years with active COVID-19.

Only a few counts were recorded for this clone. This chain connects TRBV28 to TRBJ2-5; tentatively, D is TRBD1 (5 bases). In germline, CDR1 is MDHEN, CDR2 SYDVKM. This CDR3 comprises 13 residues. Trimming stripped 3 bases from V and 4 bases from J, with 9 bases between. CDR3 sequence: CASSLVGAETQYF. In DNA, the CDR3 is TGTGCCAGCAGTTTGGTAGGGGCAGAGACCCAGTACTTC. The whole variable domain, filled in from reference TRBV28 and TRBJ2-5, reads DVKVTQSSRYLVKRTGEKVFLECVQDMDHENMFWYRQDPGLGLRLIYFSYDVKMKEKGDIPEGYSVSREKKERFSLILESASTNQTSMYLCASSLVGAETQYFGPGTRLLVL.

The chain links TRBV18 to TRBJ2-2, with TRBD1 identical over 8 bases. CDR1 and CDR2 (germline): KGHSH, LQKENI. This CDR3 comprises 16 residues. Trimming at V came to 6 bases and at J to 4 bases, leaving 10 bases not matched to a gene. DNA for the CDR3: TGTGCCAGCTCCAGCCGGGACAGGCAAGTCACCGGGGAGCTGTTTTTT. Encoded protein: CASSSRDRQVTGELFF.

The chain links TRBV5-1 to TRBJ1-1; TRBD1 matches 7 bases. Germline values: CDR1 SGHRS, CDR2 YFSETQ. V lost 5 bases to trimming and J lost 5 bases; unmatched junction nucleotides: 9. This CDR3 contains 14 residues. The chain's CDR3 is CASSLRGTGTEAFF. As DNA, the CDR3 is TGCGCCAGCAGTCTCAGGGGGACTGGGACTGAAGCTTTCTTT.

This chain connects TRBV28 to TRBJ1-4; weak D call: TRBD1 (5 bases). Per the germline V gene, CDR1 is MDHEN and CDR2 is SYDVKM. The CDR3 has 14 amino acids. V was cut by 6 bases and J by 4 bases, with 12 bases left in between. CDR3 coding DNA: TGTGCCAGCAGGGTCGGGGGGTTTAATGAAAAACTGTTTTTT. Amino acids: CASRVGGFNEKLFF.

This chain joins TRBV6-6 and TRBJ1-5; 8 bases match TRBD1. The trim removed 8 bases at V and 2 bases at J, leaving 5 bases unmatched. Germline CDR1 and CDR2: MNHNY and SVGAGI (reference sequence). This CDR3 spans 14 amino acids. The CDR3 reads CASLRGQGNQPQHF. The CDR3 DNA follows: TGTGCCAGCTTGAGGGGACAGGGCAATCAGCCCCAGCATTTT.